These T cell receptor beta chains were read from a single sample in a study of regulatory T cells in long-lasting Graves disease. TCRdb reprocessed the multiplex PCR reads with MiXCR, giving one entry per CDR3 protein. The data contain 400,000 to 450,000 distinct CDR3 sequences, 15% of them singletons. This sample also appeared in a second study, on T cells in Graves' hyperthyroidism and ophthalmopathy.

The sequencing used peripheral blood mononuclear cells (PBMCs), collected at new diagnosis, from a patient treated with antithyroid drugs. The receptors here all came from a woman aged 25-40 years with Graves disease. Both conserved end residues are part of each CDR3. The order of the fields is V gene, clone size, J gene, D gene, CDR3 DNA, CDR3 protein. D genes are given only for firm matches. Size tells how often a clone was seen (once, few, many) or the class of an expanded clone, and some rows leave it out.

V: TRBV12-3/TRBV12-4; size: many; J: TRBJ2-3; D: NA; DNA: TGTGCCAGCAGTTTTGGCGGCCATGATACGCAGTATTTT; CDR3: CASSFGGHDTQYF
V: TRBV11-2; size: many; J: TRBJ2-5; D: TRBD2; DNA: TGTGCCAGCAGCTCAAGCGGGAGCCGGGGGGAGACCCAGTACTTC; CDR3: CASSSSGSRGETQYF
V: TRBV11-2; size: many; J: TRBJ2-6; D: NA; DNA: TGTGCCAGCAGCTTTAACAGGGCCTCCTCTGGGGCCAACGTCCTGACTTTC; CDR3: CASSFNRASSGANVLTF
V: TRBV29-1; size: many; J: TRBJ1-2; D: NA; DNA: TGCAGCGCTGAAGGAGACAGCTCTAACTATGGCTACACCTTC; CDR3: CSAEGDSSNYGYTF
V: TRBV29-1; size: NA; J: TRBJ2-3; D: NA; DNA: TGCAGCGGACTAGTGGCCGCCACAGATACGCAGTATTTT; CDR3: CSGLVAATDTQYF
V: TRBV12-3/TRBV12-4; size: few; J: TRBJ2-7; D: TRBD2; DNA: TGTGCCAGCATCCCTAGCGGGAGCCTTTTGGGGGAGCAGTACTTC; CDR3: CASIPSGSLLGEQYF
V: TRBV11-2; size: many; J: TRBJ2-2; D: NA; DNA: TGTGCCAGCAGCGCACCTGATTACTGGGCCGGGGAGCTGTTTTTT; CDR3: CASSAPDYWAGELFF
V: TRBV15; size: few; J: TRBJ2-7; D: TRBD2; DNA: TGTGCCACCAGCAGGGCTCCTAGCGGAGCTACCTACGAGCAGTACTTC; CDR3: CATSRAPSGATYEQYF
V: TRBV28; size: many; J: TRBJ2-1; D: TRBD2; DNA: TGTGCCAGCAGTCTCGGGGGGGATGAGCAGTTCTTC; CDR3: CASSLGGDEQFF
V: TRBV7-3; size: many; J: TRBJ2-3; D: NA; DNA: TGTGCCAGCAGCTTCGGGCCGTTTAGGACTCGGGTAGACGCAGATACGCAGTATTTT; CDR3: CASSFGPFRTRVDADTQYF
V: TRBV11-3; size: many; J: TRBJ2-2; D: NA; DNA: TGTGCCAGCAGCCTGGGGCGGGGGGAGCTGTTTTTT; CDR3: CASSLGRGELFF
V: TRBV18; size: many; J: TRBJ1-1; D: TRBD1; DNA: TGTGCCAGCTCACCACCGACAGGGACCACTGAAGCTTTCTTT; CDR3: CASSPPTGTTEAFF
V: TRBV5-8; size: many; J: TRBJ2-7; D: NA; DNA: TGTGCCAGCAGCTTAATAGGTGATAAGGGGAACGAGCAGTACTTC; CDR3: CASSLIGDKGNEQYF
V: TRBV7-3; size: many; J: TRBJ2-3; D: TRBD2; DNA: TGTGCCAGCAGCTTATACCCTAGCGGACCCACAGATACGCAGTATTTT; CDR3: CASSLYPSGPTDTQYF
V: TRBV13; size: NA; J: TRBJ2-7; D: TRBD2; DNA: TGTGCCAGCAGTTCCGGGACTACGATCTCCTACGAGCAGTACTTC; CDR3: CASSSGTTISYEQYF
V: TRBV6-5; size: many; J: TRBJ2-2; D: TRBD2; DNA: TGTGCCAGCAGTTACCTGACTAGCGGGGCAAACACCGGGGAGCTGTTTTTT; CDR3: CASSYLTSGANTGELFF
V: TRBV2; size: many; J: TRBJ1-6; D: NA; DNA: TGTGCCAGCAGTGAGGAACAGGGCTGGTCACCCCTCCACTTT; CDR3: CASSEEQGWSPLHF
V: TRBV28; size: many; J: TRBJ1-6; D: NA; DNA: TGTGCCAGCACCAGGGTTAGGAATTCACCCCTCCACTTT; CDR3: CASTRVRNSPLHF
V: TRBV5-1; size: NA; J: TRBJ2-5; D: NA; DNA: TGCGCCAGCAGCTTGTTCCCCTCCGACGCTACAGGTTTGGAAGAGACCCAGTACTTC; CDR3: CASSLFPSDATGLEETQYF
V: TRBV2; size: few; J: TRBJ1-2; D: NA; DNA: TGTGCCAGCAGGGAGGACAGTTTCCGTAACTATGGCTACACCTTC; CDR3: CASREDSFRNYGYTF
V: TRBV11-2; size: many; J: TRBJ2-2; D: NA; DNA: TGTGCCAGCAGTCCGTTCGGGACACAAGACACTAGCGGGGAGCTGTTTTTT; CDR3: CASSPFGTQDTSGELFF
V: TRBV2; size: few; J: TRBJ2-1; D: TRBD2; DNA: TGTGCCAGCAGACCCATAGCGGGGGCCTACAATGAGCAGTTCTTC; CDR3: CASRPIAGAYNEQFF
V: TRBV20-1; size: many; J: TRBJ2-5; D: NA; DNA: TGCAGTGCCGCTGCTAGTGGAGAGATGAGAGAGACCCAGTACTTC; CDR3: CSAAASGEMRETQYF
V: TRBV5-1; size: many; J: TRBJ2-5; D: TRBD1; DNA: TGCGCCAGCAGCTTAGGGACAGGTACCAAGGAGACCCAGTACTTC; CDR3: CASSLGTGTKETQYF
V: TRBV25-1; size: NA; J: TRBJ1-2; D: TRBD1; DNA: TGTGCCAGCAGTGTGGATACAGGGGCGGTCTATGGCTACACCTTC; CDR3: CASSVDTGAVYGYTF
V: TRBV4-2; size: many; J: TRBJ2-3; D: TRBD2; DNA: TGTGCCAGCAGCCAAGATCTAGCGGGAGGCACAGATACGCAGTATTTT; CDR3: CASSQDLAGGTDTQYF
V: TRBV20-1; size: NA; J: TRBJ2-5; D: NA; DNA: TGCAGTGCCAAGGCGGACTCTAACCAGGAGACCCAGTACTTC; CDR3: CSAKADSNQETQYF
V: TRBV28; size: NA; J: TRBJ1-6; D: NA; DNA: TGTGCCAGCAGGGAGGGGACGGTTAATTCACCCCTCCACTTT; CDR3: CASREGTVNSPLHF
V: TRBV2; size: NA; J: TRBJ2-7; D: NA; DNA: TGTGCCAGCAGTGAAGTGGGGGCACCCCGGGGGAAGCAGTACTTC; CDR3: CASSEVGAPRGKQYF
V: TRBV20-1; size: few; J: TRBJ2-5; D: TRBD2; DNA: TGCAGTGCTAACCCCCTTAGCGGGATAAGGGAAGAGACCCAGTACTTC; CDR3: CSANPLSGIREETQYF